The 18 T cell receptor beta chains given below trace back to one sample, sequenced in a study of blood T cell repertoires in COVID-19. TCRdb keeps only in-frame clones here, not all; method: immunoSEQ multiplex PCR. This table has some 200,000 clones, more than 75% appearing once. The sequencing sample was made of PBMCs or T cells enriched from blood (not recorded which). Receptors were obtained from a woman in her 50s who had recovered from COVID-19.

The rearrangement uses TRBV6-5 and TRBJ2-1; 14 bases match TRBD2. After removal of 7 bases from V and 6 bases from J, the junction contained 5 bases not matched to a gene. CDR1 and CDR2 (germline): MNHEY, SVGAGI. The CDR3 totals 15 residues. The CDR3 spells CASTAGLAGGNEQFF. Here the CDR3 DNA reads TGTGCCAGCACCGCAGGACTAGCGGGAGGCAATGAGCAGTTCTTC.

This clone was counted at least ten times. The chain carries TRBV5-5 and TRBJ1-2; D perhaps matches TRBD1 (5 bases). The CDR3 spans 15 residues. Trimming cost V 4 bases and J 5 bases, with 18 bases left between them. Germline lookup yields CDR1 SGHKS and CDR2 YYEKEE (reference sequence). This chain's CDR3 is CASSGDLGHLYGYTF. In DNA form, the CDR3 reads TGTGCCAGCAGCGGGGACTTAGGACATTTATATGGCTACACCTTC.

This chain links TRBV6-5 with TRBJ1-4; 9 nucleotides line up with TRBD1. Trimming cost V 5 bases and J 8 bases; bases outside gene matches: 6. Looked up from germline, CDR1 is MNHEY and CDR2 is SVGAGI. The length of the CDR3 is 14 residues. The CDR3 loop reads CASSPRQGGEKLFF. The CDR3 DNA follows: TGTGCCAGCAGTCCTAGACAGGGGGGCGAAAAACTGTTTTTT.

The chain uses TRBV29-1 and TRBJ1-5; D might be TRBD1 (5 bases). V lost 6 bases and J 0 bases, leaving 15 bases between the germline ends. Germline lookup yields CDR1 SQVTM and CDR2 ANQGSEA. CDR3 size: 15 residues. The CDR3 region has the DNA TGCAGCGTGTCTTTTCAGACAGATAGCAATCAGCCCCAGCATTTT. Protein: CSVSFQTDSNQPQHF.

The chain uses TRBV11-2 and TRBJ1-2; 7 nucleotides agree with TRBD1. V shed 1 base and J 4 bases; nucleotides not matched to a gene: 6. The length of the CDR3 is 15 residues. Germline values: CDR1 SGHAT, CDR2 FQNNGV. CDR3 DNA: TGTGCCAGCAGCTTAGCGTCCCGGGACAGCTATGGCTACACCTTC. Its protein is CASSLASRDSYGYTF.

Concerning this clone: Compared with germline, one end of the junction differs, possibly owing to a read error. The chain combines TRBV6-5 with TRBJ2-7; TRBD2 matches at 11 bases. The germline V gene has CDR1 MNHEY and CDR2 SVGAGI. The CDR3 consists of 15 residues. The CDR3 coding sequence is TGTGCCAGCAGGTCTCTAGCGGGAGGCTCCAACGAGCAGTACTTC. This encodes CASRSLAGGSNEQYF.

This rearrangement joins TRBV5-1 to TRBJ2-1, with TRBD2 matching 8 bases. The junction had 6 bases not matched to a gene; V was cut back by 1 base and J by 0 bases. This CDR3 contains 17 residues. Germline V CDR1 and CDR2: SGHRS, YFSETQ. CDR3 sequence (DNA): TGCGCCAGCAGCTTGAGCGGGGGCCTCAGCTCCTACAATGAGCAGTTCTTC. Its translation: CASSLSGGLSSYNEQFF.

This clone turned up a few times. J is TRBJ1-4 and V is TRBV14; D is ambiguous. Germline CDR1 SGHDN, CDR2 FVKESK. The CDR3 runs 16 residues. V dropped 4 bases and J dropped 0 bases, with 12 bases sitting between them. The DNA of the CDR3 is TGTGCCAGCAGCCCCGTCCCAGTTGCAACTAATGAAAAACTGTTTTTT. It translates to CASSPVPVATNEKLFF. The whole variable domain, filled in from reference TRBV14 and TRBJ1-4, reads EAGVTQFPSHSVIEKGQTVTLRCDPISGHDNLYWYRRVMGKEIKFLLHFVKESKQDESGMPNNRFLAERTGGTYSTLKVQPAELEDSGVYFCASSPVPVATNEKLFFGSGTQLSVL.

The chain couples TRBV7-3 to TRBJ1-1; perhaps TRBD1 as D (6 bases). Deletions cut 4 bases from V and 2 bases from J, with 8 bases between. Germline V gene data show CDR1 as SGHTA and CDR2 as FQGTGA. The CDR3 extends over 13 amino acids. CDR3 DNA: TGTGCCAGCAGCTGGACAGTTAACACTGAAGCTTTCTTT. Protein product: CASSWTVNTEAFF.

CDR3 DNA sequence: TGTGCCAGCAGTTTATCTACTCAACCCGGACTTCGCACAGATACGCAGTATTTT. Its protein is CASSLSTQPGLRTDTQYF. The gene calls are TRBV28 and TRBJ2-3, with D tentatively TRBD2 (5 bases). The V end was cut by 1 base, the J end by 1 base, with 18 bases between. This CDR3 is built from 18 residues. Per germline, CDR1 MDHEN and CDR2 SYDVKM.

CDR3 loop: CASSLQGASPLHF. CDR3 DNA: TGTGCCAGCAGTTTACAGGGGGCTTCACCCCTCCACTTT. The chain employs TRBV28 and TRBJ1-6; 8 bases match TRBD1. CDR1 is MDHEN and CDR2 is SYDVKM in the germline V gene. Trimming cost V 2 bases and J 9 bases; bases outside gene matches: 0. CDR3 length equals 13 residues.

CDR3 sequence reads: CASSLEGSAGYTF. CDR3 bases: TGTGCCAGCAGCTTAGAAGGGAGTGCAGGCTACACCTTC. This chain uses TRBV7-9 with TRBJ1-2; no firm D call. Germline CDR1 and CDR2: SEHNR and FQNEAQ (reference sequence). The CDR3 totals 13 residues. With 1 base removed from V and 8 bases from J, the gap between germline ends came to 11 bases.

The chain combines TRBV4-3 with TRBJ1-2; D possibly corresponds to TRBD1 (5 bases). There are 18 residues in the CDR3. Deletions cut 0 bases from V and 2 bases from J, with 19 bases between. Germline lookup yields CDR1 LGHNA and CDR2 YSLEER. Here the CDR3 reads CASSQDLRQGAYNYGYTF. In DNA, the CDR3 is TGCGCCAGCAGCCAAGATCTCCGGCAGGGCGCTTACAACTATGGCTACACCTTC.

The chain employs TRBV5-8 and TRBJ1-2, with D possibly being TRBD1 (6 bases). The CDR3 runs 17 residues. V was shortened by 1 base and J by 7 bases, with 23 bases between the two germline ends. Germline V gives CDR1 SGHTS, CDR2 YDEGEE. DNA of the CDR3: TGTGCCAGCAGCTTGCGTAAGGGCAGGGGTATCTTGCGTGGCTACACCTTC. Translating gives CASSLRKGRGILRGYTF.

The chain is built from TRBV7-2 and TRBJ2-7, with 9 bases aligning to TRBD2. The J segment lost 3 bases and the V segment lost 3 bases, leaving 18 bases of the junction unmatched. This CDR3 spans 19 amino acids. Germline CDR1 reads SGHTA; CDR2 reads FQGNSA. The CDR3 spells CASSFRVSGGQEVVYEQYF. In DNA, the CDR3 is TGTGCCAGCAGCTTCAGAGTCAGCGGGGGGCAGGAGGTCGTCTACGAGCAGTACTTC.

This chain links TRBV18 with TRBJ2-2, with a weak D call TRBD1 (6 bases). CDR3 size: 18 residues. Trimming removed 4 bases at V and 8 bases at J, with 26 bases between. Germline V CDR1 and CDR2: KGHSH, LQKENI. The CDR3 region is CASSLQGIAGSPIGELFF. In DNA form, the CDR3 reads TGTGCCAGCTCACTACAGGGAATAGCTGGATCCCCTATTGGGGAGCTGTTTTTT.

The chain couples TRBV19 to TRBJ2-1; D may be TRBD2 (6 bases). Germline CDR1 is LNHDA and CDR2 is SQIVND (reference sequence). Trimming cost V 10 bases and J 4 bases, with 20 bases left between them. CDR3 length equals 15 residues. The CDR3 coding sequence is TGTGCCACCAAACGGGGGTCCGACCTTTACAATGAGCAGTTCTTC. Amino acids: CATKRGSDLYNEQFF.

This clone turned up a few times. The V call is TRBV30, the J call TRBJ1-5, with unresolved D. V lost 2 bases, J lost 0 bases, and 5 bases lay in between. Per germline, CDR1 GTSNPN and CDR2 SVGIG (reference sequence). The CDR3 totals 13 residues. The CDR3 nucleotides are TGTGCCTGGAGTCTAGATAGCAATCAGCCCCAGCATTTT. Its translation: CAWSLDSNQPQHF.